Following are 27 T cell receptor beta chains from one sample sequenced in a study of technical replicates of blood from a handful of donors. Method: immunoSEQ multiplex PCR; TCRdb's copy keeps in-frame clones and lacks some. The data show about 75,000 clones, with 90% to 95% seen just once and roughly 0.4% held by the top ten. The specimen was T cells isolated from PBMCs. Receptor source: a human donor in good health. Some clones in this sample may be carry-over from other donors' samples.

This clone has just a few counts. The chain combines TRBV5-4 with TRBJ1-1; the D is unclear. Germline values: CDR1 SGHNT, CDR2 YYREEE (reference sequence). The CDR3 length is 12 residues. Trimming pared 2 bases from V and 1 base from J, leaving 3 bases between. DNA for the CDR3: TGTGCCAGCAGCTTCGGGAACACTGAAGCTTTCTTT. Residues: CASSFGNTEAFF.

The genes are TRBV6-6 and TRBJ1-3, with unresolved D. The length of the CDR3 is 14 residues. CDR1 and CDR2 (germline): MNHNY, SVGAGI (reference sequence). The V and J ends lost 2 bases and 2 bases respectively, with 7 bases between them. The CDR3 DNA reads as TGTGCCAGCAGTTACACGGAGACTGGAAACACCATATATTTT. Amino acid sequence: CASSYTETGNTIYF.

The V and J genes are TRBV5-1 and TRBJ2-1; D is perhaps TRBD2 (5 bases). The CDR3 is 16 amino acids. Trimming pared 0 bases from V and 7 bases from J, leaving 17 bases between. CDR1 is SGHRS and CDR2 is YFSETQ in the germline V gene. The CDR3 here is CASSLGLIGPTNEQFF. DNA of the CDR3: TGCGCCAGCAGCTTGGGACTAATCGGCCCCACGAATGAGCAGTTCTTC. The full variable domain, with the rest looked up from reference TRBV5-1 and TRBJ2-1, is KAGVTQTPRYLIKTRGQQVTLSCSPISGHRSVSWYQQTPGQGLQFLFEYFSETQRNKGNFPGRFSGRQFSNSRSEMNVSTLELGDSALYLCASSLGLIGPTNEQFFGPGTRLTVL.

The gene calls are TRBV28 and TRBJ1-5; D might be TRBD1 (6 bases). V shed 7 bases and J shed 1 base, with 14 bases lying between them. Germline CDR1 reads MDHEN; CDR2 reads SYDVKM. The CDR3 runs 15 residues. The CDR3 sequence: CASTSSDSSNQPQHF. CDR3 nucleotides: TGTGCCAGCACCTCATCGGACAGCAGCAATCAGCCCCAGCATTTT.

The chain carries TRBV18 and TRBJ2-1, with D possibly being TRBD2 (6 bases). The germline V gene encodes CDR1 KGHSH and CDR2 LQKENI. The V end lost 2 bases, the J end lost 4 bases, and 18 bases lay between the germline ends. The CDR3 length is 17 residues. CDR3 sequence: CASSPLEGSLAYNEQFF. Written as DNA, the CDR3 is TGTGCCAGCTCACCATTAGAGGGGTCCCTAGCGTACAATGAGCAGTTCTTC. The whole variable domain, filled in from reference TRBV18 and TRBJ2-1, reads NAGVMQNPRHLVRRRGQEARLRCSPMKGHSHVYWYRQLPEEGLKFMVYLQKENIIDESGMPKERFSAEFPKEGPSILRIQQVVRGDSAAYFCASSPLEGSLAYNEQFFGPGTRLTVL.

This clone was detected only once. Here the CDR3 reads CASSSSSGRLPYEQYF. The DNA of the CDR3 is TGTGCCAGCAGTTCATCTAGCGGGAGGCTTCCCTACGAGCAGTACTTC. The chain employs TRBV27 and TRBJ2-7; 11 nucleotides match TRBD2. Trimming removed 4 bases from V and 2 bases from J; junction bases left unmatched: 7. In germline, CDR1 is MNHEY, CDR2 SMNVEV (reference sequence). The CDR3 is 16 amino acids.

The chain combines TRBV9 with TRBJ2-7; 8 nucleotides agree with TRBD1. Germline trimming cut 3 bases from V and 4 bases from J; bases unmatched to any gene: 9. The CDR3 loop spans 15 amino acids. Germline loops: CDR1 SGDLS, CDR2 YYNGEE. CDR3 in DNA: TGTGCCAGCAGCGAGGGACAGGCTCTGGGGTACGAGCAGTACTTC. It codes for CASSEGQALGYEQYF. Filled out from reference TRBV9 and TRBJ2-7, the complete variable domain reads DSGVTQTPKHLITATGQRVTLRCSPRSGDLSVYWYQQSLDQGLQFLIQYYNGEERAKGNILERFSAQQFPDLHSELNLSSLELGDSALYFCASSEGQALGYEQYFGPGTRLTVT.

V gene TRBV28 combines with J gene TRBJ1-1; TRBD1 matches 8 bases. Germline CDR1 and CDR2: MDHEN and SYDVKM. The junction had 10 bases not matched to a gene; V was cut back by 7 bases and J by 3 bases. The CDR3 covers 15 residues. The CDR3 nucleotides are TGTGCCAGCACCCAGGGGGCACGGTGGGACACTGAAGCTTTCTTT. Protein product: CASTQGARWDTEAFF.

The chain recombines TRBV6-5 with TRBJ1-5, with D possibly being TRBD1 (6 bases). The germline CDR1 and CDR2 sequences are MNHEY and SVGAGI. The ends were cut back, 3 bases at V and 1 base at J, with 10 bases in the middle. This CDR3 is built from 15 residues. CDR3 sequence reads: CASSYGGASNQPQHF. The CDR3 DNA sequence: TGTGCCAGCAGTTATGGGGGGGCCAGCAATCAGCCCCAGCATTTT.

The chain recombines TRBV5-4 with TRBJ1-6; the match to TRBD1 covers 10 bases. Germline CDR1 is SGHNT and CDR2 is YYREEE (reference sequence). CDR3 length: 15 amino acids. J gave up 10 bases and V 3 bases, and 7 bases lay outside the gene matches. In DNA, the CDR3 is TGTGCCAGCAGCTCGGGACAGGGGAGTCGCTCACCCCTCCACTTT. Translation gives CASSSGQGSRSPLHF.

The gene calls are TRBV28 and TRBJ2-7; 10 positions match TRBD2. V was clipped by 8 bases and J by 1 base; unmatched bases: 2. Germline V gene lookup returns CDR1 MDHEN and CDR2 SYDVKM. The CDR3 sequence is 13 residues long. The CDR3, as DNA: TGTGCCAGCTGTAGCGGGGGGTCCTACGAGCAGTACTTC. Its translation: CASCSGGSYEQYF. The whole variable domain, filled in from reference TRBV28 and TRBJ2-7, reads DVKVTQSSRYLVKRTGEKVFLECVQDMDHENMFWYRQDPGLGLRLIYFSYDVKMKEKGDIPEGYSVSREKKERFSLILESASTNQTSMYLCASCSGGSYEQYFGPGTRLTVT.

V usage is TRBV4-1 and J usage is TRBJ1-4; D call uncertain. The germline V gene has CDR1 MGHRA and CDR2 YSYEKL. With 1 base removed from V and 3 bases from J, the gap between germline ends came to 12 bases. CDR3 length equals 16 residues. The CDR3 sequence is CASSQASGYPNEKLFF. DNA for the CDR3: TGCGCCAGCAGCCAAGCCAGCGGGTACCCTAATGAAAAACTGTTTTTT.

Here the CDR3 DNA reads TGTGCCAGCAGCTTTACGGGAGAAGTGGTGGATACGCAGTATTTT. It specifies CASSFTGEVVDTQYF. The chain joins TRBV11-2 to TRBJ2-3; weak D call: TRBD2 (6 bases). Between the trimmed V and J ends, which lost 3 bases and 6 bases, there was a span of 16 bases. This CDR3 spans 15 amino acids. Germline CDR1 is SGHAT and CDR2 is FQNNGV.

The CDR3 DNA reads TGTGCCTGGAGTGCAGGCTCGAACTACAATGAGCAGTTCTTC. It is translated as CAWSAGSNYNEQFF. The chain carries TRBV30 and TRBJ2-1; D unclear. CDR1 is GTSNPN and CDR2 is SVGIG in the germline V gene (reference sequence). This CDR3 comprises 14 residues. Trimming pared 1 base from V and 3 bases from J, leaving 10 bases between.

This chain uses TRBV18 with TRBJ2-2; possible D gene TRBD1, 5 bases. The CDR3 contains 15 residues. Trimming left V 6 bases short and J 14 bases short, with 25 bases between. Germline values: CDR1 KGHSH, CDR2 LQKENI. In nucleotides, the CDR3 is TGTGCCAGCTCCGGGTCTCAAGCGAATGCCAGGGCCCTGTTTTTT. Its translation is CASSGSQANARALFF.

The rearrangement links TRBV7-9 to TRBJ2-1; D gene unclear. The CDR3 consists of 12 residues. Per the germline V gene, CDR1 is SEHNR and CDR2 is FQNEAQ (reference sequence). Trimming left V 2 bases short and J 6 bases short, with 5 bases between. CDR3 residues: CASSLPLNEQFF. CDR3 DNA sequence: TGTGCCAGCAGCTTACCTCTCAATGAGCAGTTCTTC.

This clone was counted a few times. The chain joins TRBV5-4 to TRBJ1-1, with D uncertain. Germline CDR1 and CDR2: SGHNT and YYREEE (reference sequence). V lost 1 base to trimming and J lost 4 bases, with 17 bases between them. This CDR3 contains 16 residues. The CDR3 protein is CASSLNEVPLGTEAFF. The CDR3 DNA is TGTGCCAGCAGCTTGAATGAGGTCCCTCTGGGCACTGAAGCTTTCTTT.

The rearrangement uses TRBV7-9 and TRBJ1-5; D is possibly TRBD1 (6 bases). Trimming took 1 base from V and 2 from J, leaving 15 bases between them. The V gene's germline CDR1 is SEHNR and CDR2 FQNEAQ (reference sequence). The CDR3 runs 17 residues. The CDR3 spells CASSLGGGGAGNQPQHF. The CDR3 DNA sequence: TGTGCCAGCAGCTTAGGGGGAGGGGGGGCTGGCAATCAGCCCCAGCATTTT.

The chain has TRBV5-1 and TRBJ1-5; 10 bases fit TRBD1. V shed 1 base, J shed 0 bases, and the junction held 13 bases outside the gene matches. The CDR3 contains 20 residues. Per the germline V gene, CDR1 is SGHRS and CDR2 is YFSETQ. The CDR3 region is CASSLRTGTGEGYSNQPQHF. DNA of the CDR3: TGCGCCAGCAGCTTGAGGACCGGGACAGGGGAAGGGTATAGCAATCAGCCCCAGCATTTT.

This clone came up once. The rearrangement joins TRBV5-1 to TRBJ2-5, with TRBD1 matching over 7 bases. Germline CDR1 reads SGHRS; CDR2 reads YFSETQ. The ends lost 7 bases at V and 7 bases at J; junction bases unmatched: 16. This CDR3 has 15 residues. The CDR3 is CASAQNTGARGTQYF. CDR3 bases: TGCGCCAGCGCCCAAAACACAGGGGCCCGGGGGACCCAGTACTTC.

This sequence joins TRBV5-4 and TRBJ2-7, with D possibly TRBD2 on 6 matching bases. This CDR3 is built from 14 residues. Germline V gene data show CDR1 as SGHNT and CDR2 as YYREEE (reference sequence). V was trimmed by 1 base and J by 2 bases, leaving 10 bases between them. The CDR3 coding sequence is TGTGCCAGCAGCTTGTTCTCGGGAGCCTACGAGCAGTACTTC. Its translation is CASSLFSGAYEQYF.

The chain carries TRBV2 and TRBJ2-1; D gene ambiguous. The CDR3 spans 11 residues. V was cut by 6 bases and J by 3 bases, with 3 bases left in between. In germline, CDR1 is SNHLY, CDR2 FYNNEI. This CDR3 reads CASSGYNEQFF. Here the CDR3 DNA reads TGTGCCAGCAGCGGCTACAATGAGCAGTTCTTC.

This rearrangement joins TRBV4-1 to TRBJ2-7; possibly TRBD1 for D (5 bases). The CDR3 is 16 residues long. CDR1 and CDR2 (germline): MGHRA, YSYEKL. V was pared by 4 bases and J by 0 bases, with 16 bases between. CDR3 DNA: TGCGCCAGCAGCCGGGGCAGGATTATGAACTCCTACGAGCAGTACTTC. Translation: CASSRGRIMNSYEQYF.

The CDR3 loop is CSDKTVSSSEAFF. CDR3 nucleotides: TGCAGCGATAAGACAGTTTCGTCCTCTGAAGCTTTCTTT. The gene calls are TRBV29-1 and TRBJ1-1; weak D call: TRBD1 (5 bases). The ends were cut back, 7 bases at V and 6 bases at J, with 18 bases in the middle. Germline assignment: CDR1 SQVTM and CDR2 ANQGSEA. The length of the CDR3 is 13 residues.

The chain joins TRBV11-2 to TRBJ1-2, with TRBD1 matching over 12 bases. The V gene end was trimmed by 0 bases and the J gene end by 9 bases; junction bases not matched to a gene: 8. Germline-derived CDR1 and CDR2 are SGHAT and FQNNGV. The CDR3 length is 16 residues. This CDR3 is CASSLDWGQGALSYTF. The CDR3 nucleotides are TGTGCCAGCAGCTTAGATTGGGGACAGGGGGCCCTGAGCTACACCTTC.

The chain is built from TRBV5-1 and TRBJ2-2; D gene uncertain. Germline CDR1 and CDR2: SGHRS and YFSETQ. The CDR3 runs 15 residues. Trimming took off 0 bases at V and 6 bases at J, with 12 bases between the two ends. CDR3 protein: CASSLDRVGAGELFF. Written as DNA, the CDR3 is TGCGCCAGCAGCTTGGACAGAGTTGGTGCCGGGGAGCTGTTTTTT.

V is TRBV7-3 and J is TRBJ1-1, with no clear D. CDR3 length: 13 amino acids. The ends were cut back, 2 bases at V and 0 bases at J, with 4 bases in the middle. Germline assignment: CDR1 SGHTA and CDR2 FQGTGA. The CDR3: CASSLDMNTEAFF. The CDR3 nucleotides are TGTGCCAGCAGCTTAGACATGAACACTGAAGCTTTCTTT.